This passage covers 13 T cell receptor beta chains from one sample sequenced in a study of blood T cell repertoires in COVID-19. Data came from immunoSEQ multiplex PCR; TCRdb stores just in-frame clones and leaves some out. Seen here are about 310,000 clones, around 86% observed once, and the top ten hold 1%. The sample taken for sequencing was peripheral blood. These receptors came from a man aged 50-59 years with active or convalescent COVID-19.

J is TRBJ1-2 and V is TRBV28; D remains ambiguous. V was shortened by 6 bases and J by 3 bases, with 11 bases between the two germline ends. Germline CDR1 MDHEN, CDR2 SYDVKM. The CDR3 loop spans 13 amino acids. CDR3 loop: CASRLGNDYGYTF. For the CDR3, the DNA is TGTGCCAGCAGACTCGGGAACGACTATGGCTACACCTTC.

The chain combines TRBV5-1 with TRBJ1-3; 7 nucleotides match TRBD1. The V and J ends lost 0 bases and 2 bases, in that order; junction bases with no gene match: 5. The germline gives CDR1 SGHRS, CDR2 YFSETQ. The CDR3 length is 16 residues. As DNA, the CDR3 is TGCGCCAGCAGCTTGGTCGACAGGGCGGCTGGAAACACCATATATTTT. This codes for CASSLVDRAAGNTIYF. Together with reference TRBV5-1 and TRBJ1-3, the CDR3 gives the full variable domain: KAGVTQTPRYLIKTRGQQVTLSCSPISGHRSVSWYQQTPGQGLQFLFEYFSETQRNKGNFPGRFSGRQFSNSRSEMNVSTLELGDSALYLCASSLVDRAAGNTIYFGEGSWLTVV.

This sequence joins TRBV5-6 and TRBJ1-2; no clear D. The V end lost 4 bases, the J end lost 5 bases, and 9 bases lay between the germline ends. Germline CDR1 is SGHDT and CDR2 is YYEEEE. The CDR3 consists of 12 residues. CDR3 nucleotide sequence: TGTGCCAGCAGCGAAACTCCTTATGGCTACACCTTC. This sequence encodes CASSETPYGYTF.

The CDR3 bases are TGTGCCAGCAGCTTAGGCGCCTGGACAGGGACCTTCGGAAGGTATGGCTACACCTTC. Its protein is CASSLGAWTGTFGRYGYTF. The chain links TRBV7-2 to TRBJ1-2, with 8 positions matching TRBD1. Losses at the gene ends were 1 base for V and 5 bases for J; bases not matched to a gene: 18. The CDR3 loop spans 19 amino acids. Germline V CDR1 and CDR2: SGHTA, FQGNSA.

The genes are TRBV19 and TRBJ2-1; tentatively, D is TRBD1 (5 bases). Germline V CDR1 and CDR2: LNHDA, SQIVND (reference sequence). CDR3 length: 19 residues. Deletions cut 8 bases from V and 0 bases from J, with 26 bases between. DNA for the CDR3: TGTGCCAGTCTACCTAGGGGTCATTCTGTCCTATCCTCCTACAATGAGCAGTTCTTC. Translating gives CASLPRGHSVLSSYNEQFF.

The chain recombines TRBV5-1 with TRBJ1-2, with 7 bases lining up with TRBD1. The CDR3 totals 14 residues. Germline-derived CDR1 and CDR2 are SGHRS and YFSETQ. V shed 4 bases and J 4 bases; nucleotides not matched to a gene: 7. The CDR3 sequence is CASSVEAGGYGYTF. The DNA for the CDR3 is TGCGCCAGCAGCGTGGAGGCAGGGGGCTATGGCTACACCTTC.

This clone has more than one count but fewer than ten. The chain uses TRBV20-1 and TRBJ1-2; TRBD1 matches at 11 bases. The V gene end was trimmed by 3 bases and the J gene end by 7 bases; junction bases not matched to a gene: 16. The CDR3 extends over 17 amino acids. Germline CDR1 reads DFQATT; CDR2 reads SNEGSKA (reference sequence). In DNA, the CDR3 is TGCAGTGCTAGTAGGCCTTCGGGACAGGGGGGTTATAGTGGCTACACCTTC. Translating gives CSASRPSGQGGYSGYTF.

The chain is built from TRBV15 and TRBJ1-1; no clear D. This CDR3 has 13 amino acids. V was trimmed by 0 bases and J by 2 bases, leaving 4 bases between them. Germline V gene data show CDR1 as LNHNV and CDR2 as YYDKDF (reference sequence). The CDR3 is CATSRDYNTEAFF. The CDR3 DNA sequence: TGTGCCACCAGCAGAGATTATAACACTGAAGCTTTCTTT.

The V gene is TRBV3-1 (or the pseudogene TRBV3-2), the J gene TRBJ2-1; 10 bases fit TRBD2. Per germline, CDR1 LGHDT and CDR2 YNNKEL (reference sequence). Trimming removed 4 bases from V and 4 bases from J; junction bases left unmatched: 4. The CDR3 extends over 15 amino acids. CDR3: CASSLGLAAYNEQFF. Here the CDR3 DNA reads TGTGCCAGCAGCCTCGGACTAGCGGCTTACAATGAGCAGTTCTTC.

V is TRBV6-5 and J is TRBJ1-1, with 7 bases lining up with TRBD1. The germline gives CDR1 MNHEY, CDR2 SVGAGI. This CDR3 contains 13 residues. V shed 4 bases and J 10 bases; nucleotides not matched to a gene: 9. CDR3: CASSSRRGQLAFF. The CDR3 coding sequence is TGTGCCAGCAGTTCCAGGAGGGGACAGTTAGCTTTCTTT.

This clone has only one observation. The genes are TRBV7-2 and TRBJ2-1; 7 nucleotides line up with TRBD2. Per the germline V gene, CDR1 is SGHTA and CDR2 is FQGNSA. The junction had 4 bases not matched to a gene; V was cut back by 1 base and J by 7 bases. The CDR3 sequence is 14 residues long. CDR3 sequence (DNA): TGTGCCAGCAGCTTAGAGCGGGGCGGGAATGAGCAGTTCTTC. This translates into CASSLERGGNEQFF. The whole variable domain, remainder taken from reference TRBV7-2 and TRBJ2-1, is GAGVSQSPSNKVTEKGKDVELRCDPISGHTALYWYRQSLGQGLEFLIYFQGNSAPDKSGLPSDRFSAERTGGSVSTLTIQRTQQEDSAVYLCASSLERGGNEQFFGPGTRLTVL.

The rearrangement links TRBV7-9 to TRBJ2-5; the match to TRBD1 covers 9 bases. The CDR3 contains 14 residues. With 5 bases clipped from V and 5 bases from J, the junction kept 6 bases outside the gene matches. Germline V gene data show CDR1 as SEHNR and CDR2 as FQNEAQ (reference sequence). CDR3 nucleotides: TGTGCCAGCAGCGAGCGGGACAGGGCGGAGACCCAGTACTTC. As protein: CASSERDRAETQYF. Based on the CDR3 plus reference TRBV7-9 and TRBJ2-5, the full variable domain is DTGVSQNPRHKITKRGQNVTFRCDPISEHNRLYWYRQTLGQGPEFLTYFQNEAQLEKSRLLSDRFSAERPKGSFSTLEIQRTEQGDSAMYLCASSERDRAETQYFGPGTRLLVL.

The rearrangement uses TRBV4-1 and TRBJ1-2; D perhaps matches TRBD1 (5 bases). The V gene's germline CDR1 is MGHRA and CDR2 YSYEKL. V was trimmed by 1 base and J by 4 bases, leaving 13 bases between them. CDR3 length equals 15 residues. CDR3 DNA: TGCGCCAGCAGCCAAGTCGGGGGGGAGCGCTATGGCTACACCTTC. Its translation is CASSQVGGERYGYTF.